The clone carrying this T cell receptor (beta chain) was counted between two and nine times. As yet, its antigen is unknown. TCR alpha and TCR beta cDNA libraries carrying sample barcodes and UMIs were produced by 5'RACE using constant-segment primers. MiXCR was run by TCRdb on the 5' RACE reads, yielding one entry per CDR3 protein. The sample shows under 250,000 distinct CDR3 sequences, less than 20% of them seen only once. The junction had 8 bases not matched to a gene; V was cut back by 6 bases and J by 0 bases. The CDR3 covers 16 residues. From germline, CDR1 is MNHEY and CDR2 SVGAGI. This specimen comes from a study of T-cell memory formation after mild COVID-19. The study, taken as a whole, reports: Unconfirmed was the SARS-CoV-2 specificity of second-wave clones that peaked on day 37. A subset of responding clones appeared in pre-infection memory, suggesting cross-reactive memory joined. CD4+ contracting clones were found mainly in CM and EM, and CD8+ ones in EMRA.

The chain links TRBV6-5 to TRBJ1-5; 7 positions agree with TRBD1. The material sequenced was PBMCs or a T cell subset sorted from them (not recorded which). The clonotype was recovered from an adult woman who had mild COVID-19 (a few samples of this study predate the infection). Cell type and time point are not known. CDR3 region: CASRITGASSNQPQHF. The CDR3 DNA sequence: TGTGCCAGCAGAATCACAGGGGCCTCTAGCAATCAGCCCCAGCATTTT.